This TCR beta chain was sequenced for a study of blood T cell repertoires in COVID-19. The wider study: The samples span acute and convalescent COVID-19 from the United States, Italy and Spain. PBMCs, B-cell-depleted T cells, or T cells provided the cDNA or gDNA that made up the material.

V dropped 2 bases and J dropped 0 bases, with 6 bases sitting between them. CDR1 and CDR2 from the germline V gene are SGHKS and YYEKEE (reference sequence). The CDR3 sequence is 15 residues long. Authors' methods: How many nucleated cells were present was estimated from reference gene primer amplification. Produced via immunoSEQ multiplex PCR; TCRdb's table is partial and in-frame only. D and trimming come from the DNA, and the V and J calls and clone size come from that table. The data show fewer than 250,000 clones, about 82% seen once. This clone came up a few times. V usage is TRBV5-5 and J usage is TRBJ1-6; no firm D call. The sequence derives from a woman aged 55-69 years with active or convalescent COVID-19. The sample comprised peripheral blood. The CDR3 region is CASSFEPSYNSPLHF. The CDR3 nucleotides are TGTGCCAGCAGCTTCGAGCCCTCCTATAATTCACCCCTCCACTTT.